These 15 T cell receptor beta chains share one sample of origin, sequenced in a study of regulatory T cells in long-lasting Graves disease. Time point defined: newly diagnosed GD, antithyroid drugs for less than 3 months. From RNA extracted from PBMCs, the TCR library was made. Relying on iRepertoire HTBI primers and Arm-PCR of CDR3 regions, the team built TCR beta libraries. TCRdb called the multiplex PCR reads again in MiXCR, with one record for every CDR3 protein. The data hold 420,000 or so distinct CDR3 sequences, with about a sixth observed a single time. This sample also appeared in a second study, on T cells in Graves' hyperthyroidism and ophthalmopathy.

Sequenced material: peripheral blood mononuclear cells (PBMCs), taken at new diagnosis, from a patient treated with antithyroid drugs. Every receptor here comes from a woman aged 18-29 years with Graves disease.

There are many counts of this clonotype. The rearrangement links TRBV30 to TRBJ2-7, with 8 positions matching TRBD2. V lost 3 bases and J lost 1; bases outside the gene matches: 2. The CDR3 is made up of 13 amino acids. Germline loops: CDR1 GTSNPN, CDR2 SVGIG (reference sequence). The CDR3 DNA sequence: TGTGCCTGGAGGGCTAGCGGGTCCTACGAGCAGTACTTC. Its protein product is CAWRASGSYEQYF.

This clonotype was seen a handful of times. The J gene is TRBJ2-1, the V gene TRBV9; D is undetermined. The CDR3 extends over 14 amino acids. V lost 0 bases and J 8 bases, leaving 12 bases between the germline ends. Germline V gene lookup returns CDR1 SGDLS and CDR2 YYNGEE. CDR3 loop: CASSVDLSQHEQFF. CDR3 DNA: TGTGCCAGCAGCGTAGATTTGTCGCAACATGAGCAGTTCTTC.

The CDR3 loop is CSARPLALGYEQYF. CDR3 nucleotides: TGCAGTGCTAGGCCCCTAGCGCTCGGCTACGAGCAGTACTTC. The genes are TRBV20-1 and TRBJ2-7, with D possibly matching TRBD2 (6 bases). With 3 bases removed from V and 3 bases from J, the gap between germline ends came to 15 bases. CDR1 is DFQATT, CDR2 SNEGSKA, per germline (reference sequence). The CDR3 covers 14 residues.

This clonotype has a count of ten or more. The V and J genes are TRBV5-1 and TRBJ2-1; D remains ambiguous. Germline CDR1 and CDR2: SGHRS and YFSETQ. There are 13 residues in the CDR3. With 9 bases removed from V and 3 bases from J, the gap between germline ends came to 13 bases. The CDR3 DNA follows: TGCGCCACTCAAGCGCCAAACTACAATGAGCAGTTCTTC. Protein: CATQAPNYNEQFF.

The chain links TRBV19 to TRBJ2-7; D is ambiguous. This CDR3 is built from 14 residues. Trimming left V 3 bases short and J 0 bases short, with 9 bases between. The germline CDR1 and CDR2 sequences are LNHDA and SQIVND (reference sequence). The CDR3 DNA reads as TGTGCCAGTAGTATTGCAGGATCCTCCTACGAGCAGTACTTC. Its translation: CASSIAGSSYEQYF.

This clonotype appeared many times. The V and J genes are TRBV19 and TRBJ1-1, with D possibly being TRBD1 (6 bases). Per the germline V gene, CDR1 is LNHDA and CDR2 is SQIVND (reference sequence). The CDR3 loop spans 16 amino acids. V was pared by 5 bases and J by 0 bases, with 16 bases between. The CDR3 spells CASSPRDTHVNTEAFF. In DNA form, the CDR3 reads TGTGCCAGTAGTCCGCGGGACACCCATGTGAACACTGAAGCTTTCTTT.

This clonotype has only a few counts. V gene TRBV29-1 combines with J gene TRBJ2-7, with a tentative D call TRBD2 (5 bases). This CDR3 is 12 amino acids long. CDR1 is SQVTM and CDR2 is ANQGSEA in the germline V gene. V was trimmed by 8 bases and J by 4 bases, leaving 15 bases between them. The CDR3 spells CSIRTTGYEQYF. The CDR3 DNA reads TGCAGCATTCGGACCACGGGGTACGAGCAGTACTTC.

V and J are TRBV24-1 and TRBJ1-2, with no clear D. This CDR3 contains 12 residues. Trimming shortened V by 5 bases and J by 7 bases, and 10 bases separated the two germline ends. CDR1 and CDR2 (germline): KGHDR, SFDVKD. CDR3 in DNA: TGTGCCACCAGTGGATCAGCGGCTGGCTACACCTTC. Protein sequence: CATSGSAAGYTF.

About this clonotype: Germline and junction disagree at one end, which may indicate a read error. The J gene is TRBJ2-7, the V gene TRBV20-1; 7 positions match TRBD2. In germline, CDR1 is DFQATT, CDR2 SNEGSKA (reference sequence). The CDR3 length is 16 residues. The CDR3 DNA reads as TGCAGTGCTAGAGGTGGCGGGAGCCGAAGCGGGTACGAGCAGTGCTTC. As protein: CSARGGGSRSGYEQCF.

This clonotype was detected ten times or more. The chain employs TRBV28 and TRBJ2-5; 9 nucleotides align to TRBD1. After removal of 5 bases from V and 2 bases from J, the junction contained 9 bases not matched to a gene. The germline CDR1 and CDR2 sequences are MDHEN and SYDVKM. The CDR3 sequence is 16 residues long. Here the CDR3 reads CASSSHRGLGQETQYF. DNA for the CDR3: TGTGCCAGCAGTAGTCACAGGGGGCTAGGGCAAGAGACCCAGTACTTC.

CDR3 in DNA: TGTGCCAGCAGCACAAAAGCCGGGGGGGGGACTGAAGCTTTCTTT. Translating gives CASSTKAGGGTEAFF. This rearrangement joins TRBV7-3 to TRBJ1-1; D is possibly TRBD1 (5 bases). CDR1 SGHTA and CDR2 FQGTGA come from the germline V gene. This CDR3 spans 15 amino acids. The V end was cut by 5 bases, the J end by 5 bases, with 18 bases between.

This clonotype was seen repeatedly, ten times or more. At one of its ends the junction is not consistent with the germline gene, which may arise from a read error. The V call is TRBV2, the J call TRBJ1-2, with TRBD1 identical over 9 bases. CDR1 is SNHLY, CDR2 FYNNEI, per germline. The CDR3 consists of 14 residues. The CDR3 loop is CASSEGTGNYGYTF. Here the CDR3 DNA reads TGTGCCAGCAGCGAAGGGACAGGGAACTATGGCTACACCTTC.

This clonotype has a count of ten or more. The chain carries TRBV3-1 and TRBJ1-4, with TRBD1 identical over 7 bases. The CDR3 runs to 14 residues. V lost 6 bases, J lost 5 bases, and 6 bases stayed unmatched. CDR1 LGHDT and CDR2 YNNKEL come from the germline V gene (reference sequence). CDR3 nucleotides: TGTGCCAGCAGAGGGGACAGCGGGAATGAAAAACTGTTTTTT. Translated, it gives CASRGDSGNEKLFF.

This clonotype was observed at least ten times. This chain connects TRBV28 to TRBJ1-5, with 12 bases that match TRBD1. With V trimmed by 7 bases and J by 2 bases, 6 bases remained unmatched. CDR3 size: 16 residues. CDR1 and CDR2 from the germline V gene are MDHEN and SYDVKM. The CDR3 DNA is TGTGCCAGCACCGGGACAGGGGGCTTAGGCAATCAGCCCCAGCATTTT. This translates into CASTGTGGLGNQPQHF.

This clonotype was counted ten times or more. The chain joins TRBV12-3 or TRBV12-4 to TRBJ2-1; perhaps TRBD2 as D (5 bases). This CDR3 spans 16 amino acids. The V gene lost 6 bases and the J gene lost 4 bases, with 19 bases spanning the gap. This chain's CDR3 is CASSSLLSRTYNEQFF. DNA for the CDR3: TGTGCCAGCAGCTCCCTTCTTAGCAGGACTTACAATGAGCAGTTCTTC.